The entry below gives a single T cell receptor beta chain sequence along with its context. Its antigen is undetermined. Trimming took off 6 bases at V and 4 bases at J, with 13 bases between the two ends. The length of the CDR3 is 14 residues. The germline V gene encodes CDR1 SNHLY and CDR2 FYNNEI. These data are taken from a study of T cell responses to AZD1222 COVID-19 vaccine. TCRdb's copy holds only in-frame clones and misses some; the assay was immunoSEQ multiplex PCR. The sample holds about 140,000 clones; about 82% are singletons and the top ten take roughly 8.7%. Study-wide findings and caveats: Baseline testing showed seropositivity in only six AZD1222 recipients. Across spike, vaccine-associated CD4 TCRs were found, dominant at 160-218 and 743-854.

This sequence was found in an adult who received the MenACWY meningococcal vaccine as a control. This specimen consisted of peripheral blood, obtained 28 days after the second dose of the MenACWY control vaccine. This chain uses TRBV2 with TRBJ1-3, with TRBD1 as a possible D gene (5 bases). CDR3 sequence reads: CASSPRVSGNTIYF. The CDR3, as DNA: TGTGCCAGCAGCCCCAGGGTGTCCGGAAACACCATATATTTT.